Reported below is one T cell receptor beta chain. Its antigen is not known. This CDR3 contains 15 residues. The V end lost 3 bases, the J end lost 1 base, and 12 bases lay between the germline ends. The library had UMIs added by 3' ligation of an oligonucleotide to TCR cDNA. Whole blood, roughly 2.4 ml, came from adult healthy volunteers. Unsorted total RNA, roughly 1 to 1,100 ng, was DNase treated before reverse transcription. The data belong to a study of naive and memory T cell subsets. Study-wide results and limits: The RNA method is potentially sensitive to activation and differentiation changes.

Four PCR rounds used nested alpha and beta constant region primers plus the SP2 primer. For blood and skin samples, reverse transcription used TCR alpha and beta constant primers. TCRdb ran MiXCR on the 5' RACE reads and lists one entry per CDR3 protein. The sample carries 30,000 to 40,000 distinct CDR3 sequences, approximately 16% recorded once. This sequence joins TRBV12-3 or TRBV12-4 and TRBJ1-1; D is undetermined. The TCR sequence derives from a female donor in good health. The CDR3 region is CASSLGSGRNTEAFF. The CDR3 nucleotides are TGTGCCAGCAGTTTGGGTTCGGGCAGGAACACTGAAGCTTTCTTT.